The 17 T cell receptor beta chains below come from one sample, sequenced in a study of primary melanoma T cells and metastatic recurrence. Data came from immunoSEQ multiplex PCR; TCRdb stores just in-frame clones and leaves some out. The data show over 700 clones, around 69% seen once. The sequencing sample was made of melanoma tumor tissue. The receptors were gathered from a human donor with melanoma.

The chain is built from TRBV10-2 and TRBJ1-2; a weak D match, TRBD1 (6 bases). Trimming removed 6 bases at V and 8 bases at J, with 19 bases between. This CDR3 has 14 amino acids. The germline V gene has CDR1 WSHSY and CDR2 SAAADI. The CDR3 DNA reads TGCGCCAGCAGCCCCGGCCGGGGGGGCAGAGGCTACACCTTC. It yields the protein CASSPGRGGRGYTF.

The V call is TRBV6-8, the J call TRBJ2-7, with D maybe TRBD1 (5 bases). CDR3 length: 15 amino acids. Trimming took off 4 bases at V and 4 bases at J, with 17 bases between the two ends. Germline CDR1 and CDR2: MNHGY and SAAAGT. The CDR3 DNA sequence: TGTGCCAGCAGTTCGGCTAGACAGAGAAAATACGAGCAGTACTTC. This translates into CASSSARQRKYEQYF.

In nucleotides, the CDR3 is TGTGCCTGGAATCGAACACTAGCGGGCCCAAAAGAGACCCAGTACTTC. Translating it yields CAWNRTLAGPKETQYF. This rearrangement joins TRBV30 to TRBJ2-5; TRBD2 matches 9 bases. Germline-derived CDR1 and CDR2 are GTSNPN and SVGIG (reference sequence). V lost 4 bases and J lost 3; bases outside the gene matches: 12. The CDR3 has 16 amino acids.

This clone has just a few counts. The chain has TRBV30 and TRBJ2-5; TRBD2 matches at 16 bases. The CDR3 spans 17 residues. CDR1 GTSNPN and CDR2 SVGIG come from the germline V gene (reference sequence). V was pared by 0 bases and J by 5 bases, with 6 bases of the junction left unmatched. The CDR3 nucleotides read TGTGCCTGGAGTGTGGGACTAGCGGGGGGGCTTCGGGAGACCCAGTACTTC. It translates to CAWSVGLAGGLRETQYF.

V and J are TRBV15 and TRBJ1-1; tentative D call: TRBD1 (5 bases). V was trimmed by 4 bases and J by 1 base, leaving 13 bases between them. CDR3 size: 15 residues. Germline assignment: CDR1 LNHNV and CDR2 YYDKDF (reference sequence). The CDR3 coding sequence is TGTGCCACCAGCACCCCCTGGGGGTGGAACACTGAAGCTTTCTTT. Protein: CATSTPWGWNTEAFF. Full variable domain (remainder filled in from reference TRBV15 and TRBJ1-1): DAMVIQNPRYQVTQFGKPVTLSCSQTLNHNVMYWYQQKSSQAPKLLFHYYDKDFNNEADTPDNFQSRRPNTSFCFLDIRSPGLGDTAMYLCATSTPWGWNTEAFFGQGTRLTVV.

This clone was observed a few times. The genes are TRBV6-8 and TRBJ1-1, with D possibly TRBD1 on 5 matching bases. Trimming pared 5 bases from V and 0 bases from J, leaving 16 bases between. CDR1 is MNHGY, CDR2 SAAAGT, per germline. The CDR3 is 16 amino acids. CDR3 nucleotide sequence: TGTGCCAGCAGTGACCGGGCAGGGAGCATGAACACTGAAGCTTTCTTT. The encoded protein is CASSDRAGSMNTEAFF.

This sequence joins TRBV9 and TRBJ1-1; D perhaps matches TRBD1 (5 bases). CDR1 is SGDLS and CDR2 is YYNGEE in the germline V gene. The CDR3 consists of 16 residues. Trimming pared 6 bases from V and 6 bases from J, leaving 24 bases between. The CDR3 spells CASILIVTGANPEAFF. The CDR3 DNA is TGTGCCAGCATTTTAATCGTAACAGGCGCTAATCCTGAAGCTTTCTTT.

CDR3 nucleotide sequence: TGTGCCAGCAGCTTAGCGGGCGGGAGGGCTAAAGATACGCAGTATTTT. It codes for CASSLAGGRAKDTQYF. The chain recombines TRBV7-6 with TRBJ2-3; 9 bases match TRBD2. The ends lost 0 bases at V and 5 bases at J; junction bases unmatched: 6. Looked up from germline, CDR1 is SGHVS and CDR2 is FNYEAQ. The CDR3 runs 16 residues.

The V call is TRBV19, the J call TRBJ2-7; no reliable D call. Germline V gene lookup returns CDR1 LNHDA and CDR2 SQIVND (reference sequence). V was trimmed by 3 bases and J by 2 bases, leaving 8 bases between them. The CDR3 extends over 13 amino acids. CDR3 sequence reads: CASSIGYAYEQYF. CDR3 coding DNA: TGTGCCAGTAGTATTGGATACGCCTACGAGCAGTACTTC.

The chain carries TRBV28 and TRBJ1-1; 8 bases map to TRBD1. The CDR3 spans 14 residues. The germline gives CDR1 MDHEN, CDR2 SYDVKM. V trimming: 6 bases; J trimming: 1 base; junction bases outside the gene matches: 4. The CDR3 is CASRGTGTNTEAFF. In DNA form, the CDR3 reads TGTGCCAGCAGGGGGACAGGCACGAACACTGAAGCTTTCTTT.

The chain uses TRBV5-1 and TRBJ1-1; 9 nucleotides agree with TRBD1. CDR1 and CDR2 (germline): SGHRS, YFSETQ. The CDR3 is made up of 15 amino acids. After removal of 4 bases from V and 0 bases from J, the junction contained 4 bases not matched to a gene. The CDR3 DNA is TGCGCCAGCAGCCCGTGGGACAGGGTGAACACTGAAGCTTTCTTT. This codes for CASSPWDRVNTEAFF.

The chain links TRBV18 to TRBJ1-6; TRBD1 matches 7 bases. Per the germline V gene, CDR1 is KGHSH and CDR2 is LQKENI. With V trimmed by 3 bases and J by 7 bases, 6 bases remained unmatched. There are 15 residues in the CDR3. The CDR3 region is CASSPGTVENSPLHF. DNA of the CDR3: TGTGCCAGCTCACCCGGGACAGTCGAAAATTCACCCCTCCACTTT.

The genes are TRBV28 and TRBJ1-1, with a possible D match to TRBD1 (6 bases). CDR1 MDHEN and CDR2 SYDVKM come from the germline V gene. The CDR3 covers 15 residues. The V end was cut by 6 bases, the J end by 5 bases, with 19 bases between. The CDR3 region has the DNA TGTGCCAGCAGGCAAATCACAGGGTTAGGAACTGAAGCTTTCTTT. Translating it yields CASRQITGLGTEAFF.

The rearrangement joins TRBV6-8 to TRBJ2-2, with D unresolved. The germline V gene encodes CDR1 MNHGY and CDR2 SAAAGT. The CDR3 length is 13 residues. V lost 0 bases and J lost 11, with 10 bases in between. This CDR3 reads CASSYSMAAELFF. The DNA of the CDR3 is TGTGCCAGCAGTTACTCGATGGCAGCCGAGCTGTTTTTT.

The chain carries TRBV10-3 and TRBJ1-1; unclear D gene. V lost 11 bases and J lost 1, with 14 bases in between. The CDR3 loop spans 13 amino acids. From germline, CDR1 is ENHRY and CDR2 SYGVKD. CDR3 sequence: CACRWLQNTEAFF. CDR3 in DNA: TGTGCCTGCCGGTGGTTACAGAACACTGAAGCTTTCTTT.

CDR3 sequence reads: CASSYTSGGHYEQYF. The CDR3 nucleotides are TGTGCCAGCAGTTATACTAGCGGGGGCCACTACGAGCAGTACTTC. This chain connects TRBV6-8 to TRBJ2-7; 11 positions agree with TRBD2. The CDR3 covers 15 residues. The V and J ends lost 3 bases and 3 bases, in that order; junction bases with no gene match: 4. In germline, CDR1 is MNHGY, CDR2 SAAAGT.

The table lists this clone with a count of one. The rearrangement uses TRBV19 and TRBJ2-5; 9 bases agree with TRBD2. After removal of 6 bases from V and 4 bases from J, the junction contained 3 bases not matched to a gene. This CDR3 has 13 residues. Germline CDR1 reads LNHDA; CDR2 reads SQIVND (reference sequence). This CDR3 is CASRRGGGETQYF. The CDR3 DNA is TGTGCCAGTAGGCGGGGGGGTGGAGAGACCCAGTACTTC. The complete variable domain, with remaining parts taken from reference TRBV19 and TRBJ2-5, reads DGGITQSPKYLFRKEGQNVTLSCEQNLNHDAMYWYRQDPGQGLRLIYYSQIVNDFQKGDIAEGYSVSREKKESFPLTVTSAQKNPTAFYLCASRRGGGETQYFGPGTRLLVL.